This passage covers 6 T cell receptor beta chains from one sample sequenced in a study of Tregs in tolerant kidney transplant recipients. Sequenced by immunoSEQ multiplex PCR; TCRdb stores in-frame clones only, minus some. The sample includes 110,000 or so clones, 92% of them seen just once. The sequenced sample was CD4+ T cells from blood. The receptors were sampled from a human donor in good health.

The rearrangement joins TRBV18 to TRBJ1-3; D gene uncertain. Trimming removed 3 bases at V and 0 bases at J, with 6 bases between. CDR3 length: 14 amino acids. Germline CDR1 reads KGHSH; CDR2 reads LQKENI. The DNA for the CDR3 is TGTGCCAGCTCACCGGTACCCTCTGGAAACACCATATATTTT. It specifies CASSPVPSGNTIYF.

This rearrangement joins TRBV18 to TRBJ1-4; D is unclear. The CDR3 consists of 15 residues. The V gene lost 6 bases and the J gene lost 6 bases, with 17 bases spanning the gap. CDR1 is KGHSH, CDR2 LQKENI, per germline. The DNA for the CDR3 is TGTGCCAGCTCTCCGGCAGGCCGGGTGGATGAAAAACTGTTTTTT. Encoded protein: CASSPAGRVDEKLFF.

CDR3 nucleotide sequence: TGTGCCAGCAGTCCCCCGGGAGCAGGGCTCTATGGCTACACCTTC. It encodes CASSPPGAGLYGYTF. This chain links TRBV27 with TRBJ1-2; weak D call: TRBD1 (5 bases). With 5 bases removed from V and 4 bases from J, the gap between germline ends came to 17 bases. Germline-derived CDR1 and CDR2 are MNHEY and SMNVEV (reference sequence). The CDR3 is 15 residues long.

This clone came up once. The chain recombines TRBV5-6 with TRBJ2-7; TRBD1 might be the D (5 bases). The germline gives CDR1 SGHDT, CDR2 YYEEEE. CDR3 length: 12 amino acids. The germline V and J ends were trimmed by 2 bases and 5 bases, with 8 bases remaining between them. The CDR3 sequence is CASSFKGNEQYF. CDR3 DNA: TGTGCCAGCAGCTTTAAGGGGAACGAGCAGTACTTC. Filled out from reference TRBV5-6 and TRBJ2-7, the complete variable domain reads DAGVTQSPTHLIKTRGQQVTLRCSPKSGHDTVSWYQQALGQGPQFIFQYYEEEERQRGNFPDRFSGHQFPNYSSELNVNALLLGDSALYLCASSFKGNEQYFGPGTRLTVT.

The CDR3 here is CASSMQLGATGELFF. The CDR3 DNA is TGCGCCAGCAGCATGCAACTCGGGGCAACCGGGGAGCTGTTTTTT. The chain links TRBV5-1 to TRBJ2-2; the D gene could be TRBD1 or TRBD2 (5 bases each). This CDR3 is 15 amino acids long. Germline V gene sequence: CDR1 SGHRS, CDR2 YFSETQ. Trimming left V 4 bases short and J 5 bases short, with 15 bases between. Full variable domain (outside the CDR3, taken from reference TRBV5-1 and TRBJ2-2): KAGVTQTPRYLIKTRGQQVTLSCSPISGHRSVSWYQQTPGQGLQFLFEYFSETQRNKGNFPGRFSGRQFSNSRSEMNVSTLELGDSALYLCASSMQLGATGELFFGEGSRLTVL.

The rearrangement joins TRBV9 to TRBJ2-2; TRBD2 matches at 7 bases. CDR1 SGDLS and CDR2 YYNGEE come from the germline V gene. The CDR3 length is 17 residues. Losses at the gene ends were 4 bases for V and 4 bases for J; bases not matched to a gene: 13. The chain's CDR3 is CASSSLGGSQGTGELFF. The CDR3 DNA is TGTGCCAGCAGCTCTCTCGGGGGGAGCCAGGGCACCGGGGAGCTGTTTTTT.